This T cell receptor (beta chain) stems from a study of T-cell reconstitution after alpha-beta-depleted transplantation in children (dated by TCRdb to about 2016). With regard to the full study: Using TCR repertoire profiling, the study quantitatively followed how T-cell immune reconstitution unfolded in children after TCRalphabeta/CD19-depleted allogeneic hematopoietic cell transplantation.

In its sample, this clonotype was seen a few times. Its antigen has not been determined. No per-base quality is available; no much larger clone lies one base away. The library was obtained by PCR. The listed sequencing device is Illumina HiSeq 2500. TCR library preparation used molecular barcoding, with unique molecular identifiers applied to normalize quantification of the TCRbeta repertoire. TCRdb ran its own pipeline on the public reads, namely fastp trimming at Q25 and MiXCR clone calling, and kept in-frame beta chains. Entries that share a CDR3 protein sequence are merged under the most common genes and DNA. The sample has about 600,000 distinct CDR3 sequences on record, under 12% of them singletons. The ten most abundant clones make up approximately 4.1% of the sample. Based on the germline V gene, the CDR1 and CDR2 sequences are SGHDT and YYEEEE. V loses 3 bases of germline sequence and J loses 7 bases, and the interval between the two ends is 10 bases. From the cysteine through the phenylalanine, the CDR3 covers 12 amino acids. This entry keeps only the CDR3 DNA: 36 bases, framed from base 1.

This sequence uses TRBV5-6 and TRBJ1-1; TRBD1 is possibly the D segment (5 matching bases). The sample here was PBMCs from the stem cell graft donor, taken from the stem cell graft. The TCR comes from a human donor who donated a stem cell graft to a child with acute myeloid leukemia. The DNA reads TGTGCCAGCAGCTGGGACGGAGATGAAGCTTTCTTT. It encodes CASSWDGDEAFF. This CDR3, with the reference TRBV5-6 and TRBJ1-1 proteins standing in past its ends, gives the full variable domain DAGVTQSPTHLIKTRGQQVTLRCSPKSGHDTVSWYQQALGQGPQFIFQYYEEEERQRGNFPDRFSGHQFPNYSSELNVNALLLGDSALYLCASSWDGDEAFFGQGTRLTVV.